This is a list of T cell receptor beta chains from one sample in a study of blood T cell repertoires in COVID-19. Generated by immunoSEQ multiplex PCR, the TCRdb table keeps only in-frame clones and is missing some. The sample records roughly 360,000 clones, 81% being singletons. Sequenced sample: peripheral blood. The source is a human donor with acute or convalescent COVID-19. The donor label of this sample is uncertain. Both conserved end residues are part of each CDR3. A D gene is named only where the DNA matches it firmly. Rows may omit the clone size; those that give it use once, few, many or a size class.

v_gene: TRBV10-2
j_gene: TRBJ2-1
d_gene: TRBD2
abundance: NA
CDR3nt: TGCGCCAGCAGACTAGCGGGAGGGCCTAATGAGCAGTTCTTC
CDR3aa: CASRLAGGPNEQFF

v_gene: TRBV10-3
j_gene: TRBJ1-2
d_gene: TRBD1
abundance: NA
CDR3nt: TGTGCCGCCCGAGGGACAGGGGAGGGTGGCTACACCTTC
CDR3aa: CAARGTGEGGYTF

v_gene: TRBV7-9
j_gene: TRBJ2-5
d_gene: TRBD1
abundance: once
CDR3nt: TGTGCCAGCAGCCCTAGGACAGGTTTGCAAGAGACCCAGTACTTC
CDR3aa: CASSPRTGLQETQYF

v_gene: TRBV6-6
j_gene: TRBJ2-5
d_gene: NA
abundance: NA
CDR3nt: TGTGCCAGCAGTTACCTGTCCCTACAAGAGACCCAGTACTTC
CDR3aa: CASSYLSLQETQYF

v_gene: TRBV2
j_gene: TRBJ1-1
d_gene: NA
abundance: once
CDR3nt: TGTGCCAGCAGACAACAGGGTGGAGAAGCTTTCTTT
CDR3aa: CASRQQGGEAFF

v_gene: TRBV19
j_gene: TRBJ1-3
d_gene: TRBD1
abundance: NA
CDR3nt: TGTGCCAGTAGGACAGGGGATTTTTCTGGAAACACCATATATTTT
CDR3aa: CASRTGDFSGNTIYF

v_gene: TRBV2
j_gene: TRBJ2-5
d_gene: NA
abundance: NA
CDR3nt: TGTGCCAGCAGATCCGGGAATGAGGAGACCCAGTACTTC
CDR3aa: CASRSGNEETQYF

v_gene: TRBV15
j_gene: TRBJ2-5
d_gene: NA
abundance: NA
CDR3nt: TGTGCCACCAGCAGAGATGGGCCTCAAGAGACCCAGTACTTC
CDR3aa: CATSRDGPQETQYF

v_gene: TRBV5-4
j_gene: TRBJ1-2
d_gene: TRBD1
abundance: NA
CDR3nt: TGTGCCAGCAGCCCCTCACCACCGGGACAGCCCTATGGCTACACCTTC
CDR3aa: CASSPSPPGQPYGYTF

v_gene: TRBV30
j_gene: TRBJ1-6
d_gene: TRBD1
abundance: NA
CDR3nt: TGTGCCTTGCCCGAAGGACAGGGTAATTCACCCCTCCACTTT
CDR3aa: CALPEGQGNSPLHF

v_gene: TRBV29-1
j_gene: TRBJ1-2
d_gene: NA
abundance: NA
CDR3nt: TGCAGCGTTGAAGTTGTCTTTGGGCCCAGAGGGACTAACTATGGCTACACCTTC
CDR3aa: CSVEVVFGPRGTNYGYTF

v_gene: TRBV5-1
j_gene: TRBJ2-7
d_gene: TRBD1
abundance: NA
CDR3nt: TGCGCCAGCAGCAGTAGATCGACAGGGAACTACGAGCAGTACTTC
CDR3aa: CASSSRSTGNYEQYF

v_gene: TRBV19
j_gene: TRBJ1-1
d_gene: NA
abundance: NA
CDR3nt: TGTGCCAGTGGGGTGGTCAGGACAAATGAAGCTTTCTTT
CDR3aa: CASGVVRTNEAFF

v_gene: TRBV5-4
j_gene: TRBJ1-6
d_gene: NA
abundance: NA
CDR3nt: TGTGCCAGCAGCCCCGACCAGGGAAGAAATTCACCCCTCCACTTT
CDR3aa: CASSPDQGRNSPLHF

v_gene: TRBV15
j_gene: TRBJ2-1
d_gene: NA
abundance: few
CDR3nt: TGTGCCACCAGCCCCCATGAGCCGGGAGAGAATGAGCAGTTCTTC
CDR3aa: CATSPHEPGENEQFF

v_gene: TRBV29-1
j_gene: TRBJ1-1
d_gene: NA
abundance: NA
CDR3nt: TGCAGCGCTTCTCCGGTTTTGAACACTGAAGCTTTCTTT
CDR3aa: CSASPVLNTEAFF

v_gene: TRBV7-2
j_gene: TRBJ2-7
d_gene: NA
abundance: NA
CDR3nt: TGTGCCAGCAGCTTAACTAGAGACAGGCCCTACGAGCAGTACTTC
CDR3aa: CASSLTRDRPYEQYF

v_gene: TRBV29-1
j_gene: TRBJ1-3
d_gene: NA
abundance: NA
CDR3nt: TGCAGCGTTGTAAAAGGGGCAGCAGGAAACACCATATATTTT
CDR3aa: CSVVKGAAGNTIYF

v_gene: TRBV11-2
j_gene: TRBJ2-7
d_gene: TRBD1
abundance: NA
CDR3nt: TGTGCCAGCAGCCAAGCACCGGGACAGGCCTCCTACGAGCAGTACTTC
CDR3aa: CASSQAPGQASYEQYF

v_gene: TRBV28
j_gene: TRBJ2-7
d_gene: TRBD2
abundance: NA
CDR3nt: TGTGCCAGCACCCAACTAGCGGGGGGGCTTGAGCAGTACTTC
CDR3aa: CASTQLAGGLEQYF

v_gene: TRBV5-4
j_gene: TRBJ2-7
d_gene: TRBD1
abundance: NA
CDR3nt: TGTGCCAGCAGCTTGTGGGGACAGGGGAGAAGCTCCTACGAGCAGTACTTC
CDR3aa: CASSLWGQGRSSYEQYF

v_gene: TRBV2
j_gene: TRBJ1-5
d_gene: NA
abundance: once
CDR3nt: TGTGCCAGCAGTGATGGGAGAAATAGGCAGCCCCAGCATTTT
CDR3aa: CASSDGRNRQPQHF

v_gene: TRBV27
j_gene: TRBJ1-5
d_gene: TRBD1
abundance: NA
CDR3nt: TGTGCCAGCAGAAGCCAGGGGGGTGGTCAGCCCCAGCATTTT
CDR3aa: CASRSQGGGQPQHF

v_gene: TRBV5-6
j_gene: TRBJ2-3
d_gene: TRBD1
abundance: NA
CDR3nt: TGTGCCAGCAGCTTCAGGGGGAACACAGATACGCAGTATTTT
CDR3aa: CASSFRGNTDTQYF

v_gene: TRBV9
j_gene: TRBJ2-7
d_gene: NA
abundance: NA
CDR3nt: TGTGCCAGCAGCCAGACTAGTGAGGTCTACGAGCAGTACTTC
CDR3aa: CASSQTSEVYEQYF

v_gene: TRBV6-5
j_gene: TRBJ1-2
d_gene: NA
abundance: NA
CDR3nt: TGTGCCAGCAGTTATAAGGGGAACTATGGCTACACCTTC
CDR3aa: CASSYKGNYGYTF

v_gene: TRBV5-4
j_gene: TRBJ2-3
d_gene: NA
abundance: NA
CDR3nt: TGTGCCAGCAGCTTGGACGGGGGCACAGATACGCAGTATTTT
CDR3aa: CASSLDGGTDTQYF

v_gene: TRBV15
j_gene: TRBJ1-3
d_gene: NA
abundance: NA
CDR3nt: TGTGCCACCAGCAGAGGAGGGTCTGGAAACACCATATATTTT
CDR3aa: CATSRGGSGNTIYF

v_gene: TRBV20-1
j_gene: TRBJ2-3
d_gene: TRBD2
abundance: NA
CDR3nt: TGCAGTGCTAGTACGGCTAGCGGGATTCCTACGCAGTATTTT
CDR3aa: CSASTASGIPTQYF

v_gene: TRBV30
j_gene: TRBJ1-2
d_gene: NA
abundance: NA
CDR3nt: TGTGCCTGGAGTCTGCGGCAGAACTATGGCTACACCTTC
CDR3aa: CAWSLRQNYGYTF

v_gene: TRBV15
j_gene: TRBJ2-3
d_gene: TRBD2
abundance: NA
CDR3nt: TGTGCCACCAGCCGGGGACTAGCGGGGCTTGAAGATACGCAGTATTTT
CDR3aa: CATSRGLAGLEDTQYF

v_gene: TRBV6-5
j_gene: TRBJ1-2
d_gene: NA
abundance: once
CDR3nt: TGTGCCAGCCAGCCGGGCGGGACTTACGGGGGCTACACCTTC
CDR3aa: CASQPGGTYGGYTF

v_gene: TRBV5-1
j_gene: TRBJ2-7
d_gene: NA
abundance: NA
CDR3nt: TGCGCCAGCAGCTTGAGGCAGGGGATGGGCGAGCAGTACTTC
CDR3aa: CASSLRQGMGEQYF

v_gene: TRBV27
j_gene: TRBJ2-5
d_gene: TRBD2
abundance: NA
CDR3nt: TGTGCCAGCAGGGGGAGCGGGAGGGGAGAGACCCAGTACTTC
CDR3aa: CASRGSGRGETQYF

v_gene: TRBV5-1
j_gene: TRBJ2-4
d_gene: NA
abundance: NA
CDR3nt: TGCGCCAGCAGCCCTGGAGGGAGCGGGAACATTCAGTACTTC
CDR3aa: CASSPGGSGNIQYF

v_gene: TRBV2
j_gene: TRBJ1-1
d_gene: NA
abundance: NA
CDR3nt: TGTGCCAGCAGTGAAAGGAGATACACTGAAGCTTTCTTT
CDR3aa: CASSERRYTEAFF

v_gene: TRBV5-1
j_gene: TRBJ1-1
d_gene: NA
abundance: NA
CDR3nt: TGCGCCAGCAGCTTGGATCTGAAGCCGAACACTGAAGCTTTCTTT
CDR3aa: CASSLDLKPNTEAFF

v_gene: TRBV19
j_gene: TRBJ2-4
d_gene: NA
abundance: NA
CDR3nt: TGTGCCAGTAGTATTATTGTGACTAGGGTTACGAAAAACATTCAGTACTTC
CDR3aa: CASSIIVTRVTKNIQYF

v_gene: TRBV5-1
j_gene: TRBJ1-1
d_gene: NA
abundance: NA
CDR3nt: TGCGCCAGCAGCTTCGTAGGGGCAACAGTTATGAACACTGAAGCTTTCTTT
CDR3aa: CASSFVGATVMNTEAFF

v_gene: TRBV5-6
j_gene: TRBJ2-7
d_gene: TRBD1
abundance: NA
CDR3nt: TGTGCCAGCAGCAGCTCGGGACAGCTGATCTCCTACGAGCAGTACTTC
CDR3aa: CASSSSGQLISYEQYF

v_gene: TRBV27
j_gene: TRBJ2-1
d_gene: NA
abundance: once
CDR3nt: TGTGCCAGCAGTCCCCAGGGTGAGTTGACCTACAATGAGCAGTTCTTC
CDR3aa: CASSPQGELTYNEQFF

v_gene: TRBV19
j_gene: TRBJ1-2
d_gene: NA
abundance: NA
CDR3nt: TGTGCCAGTAGTGTGATTGGGAGTAACGTTGGCTACACCTTC
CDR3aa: CASSVIGSNVGYTF

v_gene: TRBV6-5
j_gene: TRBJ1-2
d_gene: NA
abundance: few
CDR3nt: TGTGCCAGCAGTTACAGAGGTGGCTACACCTTC
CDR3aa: CASSYRGGYTF

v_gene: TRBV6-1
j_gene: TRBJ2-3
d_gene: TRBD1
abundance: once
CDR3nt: TGTGCCAGCAGTACAGGGGGCCCAGATACGCAGTATTTT
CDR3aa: CASSTGGPDTQYF

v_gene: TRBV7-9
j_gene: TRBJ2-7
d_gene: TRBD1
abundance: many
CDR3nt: TGTGCCAGCAGCTCTGGGACAGGATACGAGCAGTACTTC
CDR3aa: CASSSGTGYEQYF

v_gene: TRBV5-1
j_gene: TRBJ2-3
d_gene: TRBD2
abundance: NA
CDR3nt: TGCGCCCGCAGCGGCGGGGGCGGGGGGGCCGAAACGCAGTATTTT
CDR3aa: CARSGGGGGAETQYF

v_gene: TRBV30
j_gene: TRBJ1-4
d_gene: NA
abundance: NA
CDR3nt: TGTGCCTGGAGTGGAGGAAATCCTGGTAATGAAAAACTGTTTTTT
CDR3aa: CAWSGGNPGNEKLFF

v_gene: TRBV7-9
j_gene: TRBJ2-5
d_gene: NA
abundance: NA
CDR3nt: TGTGCCAGCAGCCCCCCCGGTCGAGGCTTAGAGACCCAGTACTTC
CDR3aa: CASSPPGRGLETQYF

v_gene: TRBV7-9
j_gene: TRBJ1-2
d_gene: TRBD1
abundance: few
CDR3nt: TGTGCCAGCAGCCCTCCGGGACAGGGGAGGCGAGGCTACACCTTC
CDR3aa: CASSPPGQGRRGYTF

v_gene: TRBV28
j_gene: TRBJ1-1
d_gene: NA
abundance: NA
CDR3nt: TGTGCCAGCAGGGATCCGGGACACCCAACCCGCACTGAAGCTTTCTTT
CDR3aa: CASRDPGHPTRTEAFF

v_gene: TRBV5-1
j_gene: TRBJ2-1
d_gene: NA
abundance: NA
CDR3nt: TGCGCCAGCAGAGGGGTTTCCTACAATGAGCAGTTCTTC
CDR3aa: CASRGVSYNEQFF

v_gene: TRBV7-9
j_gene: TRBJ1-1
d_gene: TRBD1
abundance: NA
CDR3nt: TGTGCCAGCAGCCCCTACCGGGGACAGGGAATAGGGACTGAAGCTTTCTTT
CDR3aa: CASSPYRGQGIGTEAFF

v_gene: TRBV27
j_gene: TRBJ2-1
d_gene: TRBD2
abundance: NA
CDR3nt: TGTGCCAGCAGTTTAGTAGCGGGAGGCCGAGGTGAGCAGTTCTTC
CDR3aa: CASSLVAGGRGEQFF

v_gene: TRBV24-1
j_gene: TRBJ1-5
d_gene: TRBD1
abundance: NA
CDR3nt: TGTGCCACCATTCAGGGGGCGACGGGGCAGCCCCAGCATTTT
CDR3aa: CATIQGATGQPQHF